This T cell receptor (beta chain) appears in the sequencing data of a study of T cells in Graves' hyperthyroidism and ophthalmopathy. Study as a whole: Blood from the periphery was taken at initial diagnosis, before any treatment.

The CDR3 contains 19 residues. The germline V gene encodes CDR1 SGHDN and CDR2 FVKESK. With 0 bases clipped from V and 6 bases from J, the junction kept 11 bases outside the gene matches. This clonotype was observed a handful of times. Amplified TCR beta CDR3 regions came from RNA transcripts. HTBI primers were used for first-round RT-PCR of the TCR CDR3. One entry per CDR3 protein results from TCRdb running MiXCR on the multiplex PCR reads. The table lists over 250,000 distinct CDR3 sequences, roughly an eighth of them singletons, with almost 35% in the top ten. Enrolled ophthalmopathy patients presented with a Clinical Activity Score of at least 3, a NOSPECS grade of at least 4, and disease duration under 3 months.

Sequenced material: blood. The source is a woman between 40 and 50 years old with Graves' ophthalmopathy. V gene TRBV14 combines with J gene TRBJ2-1; 13 bases map to TRBD2. The chain's CDR3 is CASSQDPHRTSGSFNEQFF. The CDR3 DNA reads as TGTGCCAGCAGCCAAGATCCCCATCGGACTAGCGGGAGCTTCAATGAGCAGTTCTTC.